One and the same sample provided the 29 T cell receptor beta chains below, sequenced in a study of blood T cells in healthy people across ages. PCR was performed a second time for about 7 to 12 cycles using a sample-barcoded 5' primer and a J-beta primer mix. TCRdb independently ran MiXCR on the 5' RACE reads; one entry per CDR3 protein. The data contain 1 million to 1.2 million distinct CDR3 sequences, more than 30% of them seen just once; the ten biggest clones take up about an eighth. Material for sequencing was blood. The receptors were gathered from a man younger than 35 in good health.

The table lists this clonotype with a few counts. The rearrangement links TRBV20-1 to TRBJ1-2, with 7 bases that match TRBD1. CDR1 and CDR2 (germline): DFQATT, SNEGSKA (reference sequence). The CDR3 is 15 residues long. The trim removed 0 bases at V and 5 bases at J, leaving 9 bases unmatched. In DNA form, the CDR3 reads TGCAGTGCTAGAGATCGGGGGACAGCCCATTATGGCTACACCTTC. It yields the protein CSARDRGTAHYGYTF.

The chain recombines TRBV6-6 with TRBJ1-1; a possible D gene is TRBD1 (5 bases). Germline V CDR1 and CDR2: MNHNY, SVGAGI (reference sequence). Trimming stripped 0 bases from V and 6 bases from J, with 11 bases between. The CDR3 loop spans 14 amino acids. CDR3 amino acids: CASSYSGAPPEAFF. CDR3 bases: TGTGCCAGCAGTTACTCAGGGGCTCCCCCTGAAGCTTTCTTT.

This sequence joins TRBV20-1 and TRBJ2-5; either TRBD1 or TRBD2 may fit D (5 bases each). This CDR3 spans 14 amino acids. V was trimmed by 5 bases and J by 1 base, leaving 14 bases between them. CDR1 is DFQATT and CDR2 is SNEGSKA in the germline V gene (reference sequence). CDR3 loop: CSAPPPGPQETQYF. The CDR3 coding sequence is TGCAGTGCTCCCCCACCGGGGCCCCAAGAGACCCAGTACTTC.

The J gene is TRBJ2-3, the V gene TRBV5-1, with a weak D call TRBD1 (6 bases). CDR3 length equals 13 residues. The germline CDR1 and CDR2 sequences are SGHRS and YFSETQ. V shed 4 bases and J shed 3 bases, with 9 bases lying between them. The CDR3, as DNA: TGCGCCAGCAGCAAAACAGGGACAGATACGCAGTATTTT. This gives the protein CASSKTGTDTQYF. Looking up the rest from reference TRBV5-1 and TRBJ2-3 gives the full variable domain: KAGVTQTPRYLIKTRGQQVTLSCSPISGHRSVSWYQQTPGQGLQFLFEYFSETQRNKGNFPGRFSGRQFSNSRSEMNVSTLELGDSALYLCASSKTGTDTQYFGPGTRLTVL.

The chain employs TRBV4-2 and TRBJ1-6, with TRBD1 identical over 7 bases. The CDR3 length is 18 residues. The V gene end was trimmed by 1 base and the J gene end by 6 bases; junction bases not matched to a gene: 12. Germline lookup yields CDR1 LGHNA and CDR2 YNFKEQ. For the CDR3, the DNA is TGTGCCAGCAGCCAAGTAGGAGCCGGGACAGCCGCTAATTCACCCCTCCACTTT. It encodes CASSQVGAGTAANSPLHF.

Concerning this clonotype: Since a much larger clone is just one base distant, this may be a read error. CDR3 residues: CASSVSGGKETQYF. The CDR3 DNA reads TGTGCCAGCAGTGTTTCGGGGGGCAAAGAGACCCAGTACTTC. The rearrangement links TRBV12-3 or TRBV12-4 to TRBJ2-5; tentative D call: TRBD2 (7 bases). The CDR3 contains 14 residues. The V and J ends lost 5 bases and 3 bases respectively, with 13 bases between them.

This clonotype came up once. A junction boundary mismatches the germline segment, possibly from a read error. The chain employs TRBV4-2 and TRBJ2-1; D is possibly TRBD2 (5 bases). The CDR3 contains 16 residues. Germline lookup yields CDR1 LGHNA and CDR2 YNFKEQ. CDR3 amino acids: CASSQEVLETANEQFF. The CDR3 nucleotides are TGTGCCAGCAGCCAAGAGGTACTAGAAACGGCCAATGAACAGTTCTTC.

The chain links TRBV29-1 to TRBJ2-2, with D perhaps being TRBD1 or TRBD2 (5 bases each). CDR1 and CDR2 from the germline V gene are SQVTM and ANQGSEA. The CDR3 runs 13 residues. Trimming cost V 5 bases and J 1 base, with 8 bases left between them. CDR3 sequence reads: CSVRDGNTGELFF. CDR3 bases: TGCAGCGTTAGGGACGGGAACACCGGGGAGCTGTTTTTT.

CDR3 sequence: CASSLVGRQVGTEAFF. The DNA for the CDR3 is TGCGCCAGCAGCTTGGTCGGGCGACAGGTCGGCACTGAAGCTTTCTTT. The chain has TRBV5-1 and TRBJ1-1; D may be TRBD1 (6 bases). Deletions cut 0 bases from V and 4 bases from J, with 16 bases between. CDR3 size: 16 residues. The germline CDR1 and CDR2 sequences are SGHRS and YFSETQ. Supplemented by reference TRBV5-1 and TRBJ1-1, the full variable domain reads KAGVTQTPRYLIKTRGQQVTLSCSPISGHRSVSWYQQTPGQGLQFLFEYFSETQRNKGNFPGRFSGRQFSNSRSEMNVSTLELGDSALYLCASSLVGRQVGTEAFFGQGTRLTVV.

This clonotype was counted ten times or more. This sequence joins TRBV18 and TRBJ2-6; D is perhaps TRBD2 (5 bases). Germline CDR1 KGHSH, CDR2 LQKENI. The CDR3 sequence is 18 residues long. V lost 6 bases and J 4 bases, leaving 22 bases between the germline ends. CDR3 loop: CASSPKGAVYTGANVLTF. CDR3 in DNA: TGTGCCAGCTCGCCCAAGGGAGCGGTCTATACAGGGGCCAACGTCCTGACTTTC.

This sequence joins TRBV13 and TRBJ2-1, with D tentatively TRBD1 (6 bases). CDR1 PRHDT and CDR2 FYEKMQ come from the germline V gene (reference sequence). This CDR3 is 14 amino acids long. The germline V and J ends were trimmed by 2 bases and 5 bases, with 10 bases remaining between them. CDR3 in amino acids: CASSLRAGDNEQFF. CDR3 coding DNA: TGTGCCAGCAGCTTAAGGGCAGGGGACAATGAGCAGTTCTTC.

As to this clonotype: One end of the junction does not line up with germline, which may come from a read error. V and J are TRBV10-3 and TRBJ2-7, with TRBD1 as a possible D gene (5 bases). CDR3 length equals 12 residues. Germline V CDR1 and CDR2: ENHRY, SYGVKD. Here the CDR3 reads CAVSESGPEQYF. The CDR3 region has the DNA TGTGCCGTCAGTGAGTCAGGGCCTGAGCAGTACTTC.

This clonotype was seen a few times. The rearrangement links TRBV13 to TRBJ2-7; possible D gene TRBD2, 6 bases. V was shortened by 5 bases and J by 4 bases, with 12 bases between the two germline ends. The CDR3 covers 13 residues. In germline, CDR1 is PRHDT, CDR2 FYEKMQ (reference sequence). This CDR3 is CASSEGGRYEQYF. CDR3 DNA sequence: TGTGCCAGCAGCGAGGGAGGCAGGTACGAGCAGTACTTC.

This clonotype was picked up a small number of times. The gene calls are TRBV6-2 or TRBV6-3 and TRBJ1-2, with D possibly TRBD1 on 5 matching bases. The CDR3 runs 13 residues. Germline V gene sequence: CDR1 MNHEY, CDR2 SVGEGT. V shed 6 bases and J shed 4 bases, with 12 bases lying between them. Here the CDR3 reads CASRNDRRYGYTF. The CDR3 coding sequence is TGTGCCAGCAGGAACGACAGACGCTATGGCTACACCTTC.

This clonotype was seen once. The CDR3 is CASSEDRGLSGYGYTF. The CDR3 nucleotides are TGTGCCAGCAGCGAGGACAGGGGGCTTTCGGGCTATGGCTACACCTTC. The V call is TRBV13, the J call TRBJ1-2; TRBD1 agrees at 11 bases. This CDR3 has 16 amino acids. The V segment lost 5 bases and the J segment 4 bases; nucleotides outside the gene matches: 9. The germline gives CDR1 PRHDT, CDR2 FYEKMQ (reference sequence).

Only a few counts were recorded for this clonotype. The chain links TRBV3-1 to TRBJ1-4; D gene unclear. The CDR3 has 15 amino acids. Germline V gene data show CDR1 as LGHDT and CDR2 as YNNKEL (reference sequence). V dropped 1 base and J dropped 6 bases, with 12 bases sitting between them. The chain's CDR3 is CASSQGGVADEKLFF. CDR3 nucleotide sequence: TGTGCCAGCAGCCAAGGCGGGGTTGCGGATGAAAAACTGTTTTTT. Filled out from reference TRBV3-1 and TRBJ1-4, the complete variable domain reads DTAVSQTPKYLVTQMGNDKSIKCEQNLGHDTMYWYKQDSKKFLKIMFSYNNKELIINETVPNRFSPKSPDKAHLNLHINSLELGDSAVYFCASSQGGVADEKLFFGSGTQLSVL.

The chain employs TRBV20-1 and TRBJ1-2; possible D gene TRBD1, 6 bases. CDR1 is DFQATT and CDR2 is SNEGSKA in the germline V gene (reference sequence). V lost 7 bases, J lost 5 bases, and 17 bases lay in between. The CDR3 is 13 residues long. Here the CDR3 DNA reads TGCAGTGTGTCGGGGGCGTTAGGATATGGCTACACCTTC. It specifies CSVSGALGYGYTF.

This clonotype was observed a handful of times. The chain carries TRBV3-1 and TRBJ1-1; 7 bases align to TRBD1. The CDR3 is 15 amino acids. V lost 1 base and J lost 11; bases outside the gene matches: 13. Germline CDR1 and CDR2: LGHDT and YNNKEL (reference sequence). CDR3 residues: CASSQAKPGGLMAFF. For the CDR3, the DNA is TGTGCCAGCAGCCAAGCCAAGCCAGGGGGATTGATGGCTTTCTTT.

J is TRBJ1-1 and V is TRBV12-3 or TRBV12-4; D remains ambiguous. Trimming took off 5 bases at V and 9 bases at J, with 10 bases between the two ends. This CDR3 spans 11 amino acids. The DNA of the CDR3 is TGTGCCAGCAGTCCGAAGTCTCAAGCTTTCTTT. Translated, it gives CASSPKSQAFF.

The chain is built from TRBV19 and TRBJ1-2; TRBD1 agrees at 11 bases. The CDR3 spans 15 residues. Germline V lookup: CDR1 LNHDA, CDR2 SQIVND (reference sequence). Trimming took 4 bases from V and 4 from J; bases not matched to a gene: 5. CDR3 sequence (DNA): TGTGCCAGTAGTACGGACAGGGGGCTTGGCTATGGCTACACCTTC. Translated: CASSTDRGLGYGYTF.

V is TRBV4-2 and J is TRBJ2-7; D unresolved. This CDR3 is 18 amino acids long. Trimming cost V 4 bases and J 0 bases, with 22 bases left between them. CDR1 is LGHNA, CDR2 YNFKEQ, per germline. The CDR3 loop reads CASSRNHLWWGDSYEQYF. The CDR3 DNA follows: TGTGCCAGCAGCCGAAACCACCTGTGGTGGGGTGACTCCTACGAGCAGTACTTC.

This chain connects TRBV29-1 to TRBJ2-7, with D maybe TRBD1 (5 bases). The CDR3 has 11 amino acids. Germline-derived CDR1 and CDR2 are SQVTM and ANQGSEA. Trimming left V 4 bases short and J 12 bases short, with 16 bases between. The CDR3 DNA reads TGCAGCGTTGTGGCTGGCAGGGCTGGGTACTTC. Its protein is CSVVAGRAGYF.

This clonotype was seen more than once but under ten times. The junction differs from germline at one of its ends, possibly a read error. The chain uses TRBV7-2 and TRBJ2-1; D may be TRBD1 (6 bases). Matching the DNA end better, TRBJ2-7 makes the J call doubtful. This CDR3 comprises 16 residues. Germline-derived CDR1 and CDR2 are SGHTA and FQGNSA. CDR3 region: CAGSRSDRSPNNEQYF. Here the CDR3 DNA reads TGTGCCGGCAGCCGATCCGACAGGTCTCCCAACAATGAGCAGTACTTC.

This CDR3 is CSVEVTDRSGNTIYF. As DNA, the CDR3 is TGCAGCGTTGAAGTGACCGACAGGTCTGGAAACACCATATATTTT. This sequence joins TRBV29-1 and TRBJ1-3, with a possible D match to TRBD1 (6 bases). Germline loops: CDR1 SQVTM, CDR2 ANQGSEA. The V end lost 1 base, the J end lost 1 base, and 11 bases lay between the germline ends. The CDR3 extends over 15 amino acids.

In its sample, this clonotype was seen a few times. The chain carries TRBV21-1 and TRBJ2-3; the table's D call, TRBD1, has no DNA check behind it. TRBV21-1 is described as a pseudogene. The CDR3 loop spans 15 amino acids. DNA of the CDR3: TGTGCCAGCAGCAAATCCGGGACAGTCACAGATACGCAGTATTTT. It specifies CASSKSGTVTDTQYF.

This clonotype was detected only once. The chain uses TRBV20-1 and TRBJ1-2; D is perhaps TRBD1 (5 bases). Germline V gene lookup returns CDR1 DFQATT and CDR2 SNEGSKA (reference sequence). The CDR3 has 13 amino acids. V was trimmed by 2 bases and J by 0 bases, leaving 7 bases between them. In DNA form, the CDR3 reads TGCAGTGCTAGAATAGGGGCTAACTATGGCTACACCTTC. The encoded protein is CSARIGANYGYTF.

This chain connects TRBV12-3 or TRBV12-4 to TRBJ2-5; TRBD1 aligns across 9 bases. V trimming: 5 bases; J trimming: 5 bases; junction bases outside the gene matches: 9. The CDR3 is 15 amino acids. CDR3: CASSPLGQGLETQYF. Here the CDR3 DNA reads TGTGCCAGCAGTCCCCTGGGACAGGGACTGGAGACCCAGTACTTC.

The chain carries TRBV24-1 and TRBJ2-3, with TRBD1 matching over 10 bases. CDR1 is KGHDR and CDR2 is SFDVKD in the germline V gene. Germline trimming cut 6 bases from V and 7 bases from J; bases unmatched to any gene: 9. The CDR3 extends over 15 amino acids. The CDR3 DNA sequence: TGTGCCACCAGTCCGACGCGACAGGGGGCACATACGCAGTATTTT. This sequence encodes CATSPTRQGAHTQYF.

This chain links TRBV29-1 with TRBJ1-2; TRBD1 agrees at 9 bases. Germline-derived CDR1 and CDR2 are SQVTM and ANQGSEA. The trim removed 7 bases at V and 6 bases at J, leaving 6 bases unmatched. This CDR3 has 12 residues. CDR3 region: CSDRDRVHGYTF. The CDR3 DNA reads TGCAGCGACCGGGACAGGGTTCATGGCTACACCTTC.